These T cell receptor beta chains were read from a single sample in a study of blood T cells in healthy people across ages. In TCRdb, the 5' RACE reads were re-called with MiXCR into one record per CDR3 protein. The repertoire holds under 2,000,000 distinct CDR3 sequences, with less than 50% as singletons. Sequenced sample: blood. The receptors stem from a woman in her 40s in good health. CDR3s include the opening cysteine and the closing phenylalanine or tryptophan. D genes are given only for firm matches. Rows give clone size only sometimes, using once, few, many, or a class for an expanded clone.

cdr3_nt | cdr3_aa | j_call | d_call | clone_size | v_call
TGTGCCAGCAGCTCCCCAACAGGGGGCTTTGTCTCCGGGGAGCAGTACTTC | CASSSPTGGFVSGEQYF | TRBJ2-7 | TRBD1 | few | TRBV7-9
TGTGCCAGCTCACCTCAGGGGGCAGGTTCCTACAATGAGCAGTTCTTC | CASSPQGAGSYNEQFF | TRBJ2-1 | TRBD1 | few | TRBV18
TGTGCCAGCAGTTTCGTAGCCCCGGCTAACTATGGCTACACCTTC | CASSFVAPANYGYTF | TRBJ1-2 | NA | NA | TRBV28
TGTGCCAGCAGCATCAACCGACAGGAGAGCTACACCTTC | CASSINRQESYTF | TRBJ1-2 | NA | once | TRBV7-9
TGTGCCAGCAGCTTTTGGGCGGGGCCCTCCGATGAGCAGTTCTTC | CASSFWAGPSDEQFF | TRBJ2-1 | NA | NA | TRBV5-6
TGTGCCAGCAGCCAACGGGGGACCAAAGAGAGGGAGACCCAGTACTTC | CASSQRGTKERETQYF | TRBJ2-5 | NA | few | TRBV4-2
TGTGCCAGCAGCCAAGAGCGGGGGGGATGGAACGAGCAGTTCTTC | CASSQERGGWNEQFF | TRBJ2-1 | TRBD2 | NA | TRBV3-1
TGTGCCAGCAGCATACGGACTAGCGGGGGGGCTTTAACAGATACGCAGTATTTT | CASSIRTSGGALTDTQYF | TRBJ2-3 | TRBD2 | few | TRBV7-2
TGCGCCAGCAGTTCTAGCGGGGGCCGGAACACCGGGGAGCTGTTTTTT | CASSSSGGRNTGELFF | TRBJ2-2 | TRBD2 | NA | TRBV5-1
TGCAGTGGCACTCCCGGGACCGTCCTCTACGAGCAGTACTTC | CSGTPGTVLYEQYF | TRBJ2-7 | NA | NA | TRBV20-1
TGTGCCAGCGCCCTGATGGCCGATCACAATGAGCAGTTCTTC | CASALMADHNEQFF | TRBJ2-1 | NA | NA | TRBV28
TGTGCCAGCAGAACGACAGGGTCTTGGGACGAGCAGTACTTC | CASRTTGSWDEQYF | TRBJ2-7 | TRBD1 | NA | TRBV28
TGTGCCAGCAGTTACTCGGGACATACGCAGTATTTT | CASSYSGHTQYF | TRBJ2-3 | NA | NA | TRBV6-2/TRBV6-3
TGTGCCAGCAGAACCGGGGGACTCAGTTCACCCCTCCACTTT | CASRTGGLSSPLHF | TRBJ1-6 | NA | once | TRBV5-6
TGTGCCAGCAGCCAAGAGTTGCTAGCGGGGGGGCGAGAGACCCAGTACTTC | CASSQELLAGGRETQYF | TRBJ2-5 | TRBD2 | NA | TRBV3-1
TGTGCCAGCAGCATGACTAGCGCTGAGCAGTTCTTC | CASSMTSAEQFF | TRBJ2-1 | TRBD2 | NA | TRBV5-6
TGTGCCAGCAGCTTAGTCCGAGGCAGCTATAGCAATCAGCCCCAGCATTTT | CASSLVRGSYSNQPQHF | TRBJ1-5 | NA | NA | TRBV7-8
TGTGCCAGCAACACTCCCGGGACAGGGGCCATCCAAGAGACCCAGTACTTC | CASNTPGTGAIQETQYF | TRBJ2-5 | TRBD1 | few | TRBV28
TGTGCCAGCAGTTACTCAACACTACAGGGGTCCCTATACAATGAGCAGTACTTC | CASSYSTLQGSLYNEQYF | TRBJ2-7 | TRBD1 | NA | TRBV6-2/TRBV6-3
TGTGCCAGCAGCTTAGCGAAAGACAGATTCCAAGAGACCCAGTACTTC | CASSLAKDRFQETQYF | TRBJ2-5 | NA | NA | TRBV7-2
TGCGCCAGCAGCCAAGATCCTAGTTGGACCGGGGAGCTGTTTTTT | CASSQDPSWTGELFF | TRBJ2-2 | NA | NA | TRBV4-3
TGCGCCAGCAGCCCGGGACTAGCGGGGGCAAACACCTACAATGAGCAGTTCTTC | CASSPGLAGANTYNEQFF | TRBJ2-1 | TRBD2 | few | TRBV5-1
TGTGCCAGCAGCCAAACGACAGGGGGGATCTATGGCTACACCTTC | CASSQTTGGIYGYTF | TRBJ1-2 | TRBD1 | few | TRBV3-1
TGTGCCAGCAGTTACGGTTCTCCCGGACTATACTACACCTTC | CASSYGSPGLYYTF | TRBJ1-2 | NA | NA | TRBV6-5
TGTGCCGCCTTTTTCAGAGGTTTGGCGTTCTTC | CAAFFRGLAFF | TRBJ2-1 | NA | NA | TRBV15
TGTGCCAGCAGTTTACGAGCCGCTTCCTGGACAGGGCACGGCAATGAGCAGTTCTTC | CASSLRAASWTGHGNEQFF | TRBJ2-1 | TRBD1 | few | TRBV12-3/TRBV12-4
TGCAGTGCTAGAGTACGGACAGAGGTTTTAAATGAGCAGTTCTTC | CSARVRTEVLNEQFF | TRBJ2-1 | NA | few | TRBV20-1
TGTGCCAGCAGCCCAGCCAAGATCAAACAGGCGTTCTCTGGGGCCAACGTCCTGACTTTC | CASSPAKIKQAFSGANVLTF | TRBJ2-6 | NA | NA | TRBV14
TGTGCCAGCAGTTACTTCGGGGGCGGAGGGACTGAAGCTTTCTTT | CASSYFGGGGTEAFF | TRBJ1-1 | NA | NA | TRBV6-5
TGCGCCAGCAGCCAAGAGGGGACGGTGAACACTGAAGCTTTCTTT | CASSQEGTVNTEAFF | TRBJ1-1 | NA | NA | TRBV4-1
TGTGCCAGCTATGCGGTCGGGCAGCTATCCTACGAGCAGTACTTC | CASYAVGQLSYEQYF | TRBJ2-7 | NA | few | TRBV6-2/TRBV6-3
TGCAGTGCTGGGTCGTCAGGCCCAAGCACAGATACGCAGTATTTT | CSAGSSGPSTDTQYF | TRBJ2-3 | NA | few | TRBV20-1
TGTGCCAGCAGCCCTGGCAGGACACCCTACGAGCAGTACTTC | CASSPGRTPYEQYF | TRBJ2-7 | NA | NA | TRBV7-9
TGTGCCAGCAGTTCTCGCGGGGGGGCCTCAGATACGCAGTATTTT | CASSSRGGASDTQYF | TRBJ2-3 | TRBD2 | NA | TRBV12-3/TRBV12-4
TGCGCCAGCAGCTTGTATAGCGGGGGGACGACCGGGGTGGACGAGCAGTACTTC | CASSLYSGGTTGVDEQYF | TRBJ2-7 | TRBD2 | few | TRBV5-1
TGCGCCAGCCAGGGGTCGACTGGGTCCTACAATGAGCAGTACTTC | CASQGSTGSYNEQYF | TRBJ2-7 | NA | NA | TRBV5-1
TGCAGTGCTAGAAAGGGGAGCTCCTATAATTCACCCCTCCACTTT | CSARKGSSYNSPLHF | TRBJ1-6 | NA | few | TRBV20-1
TGTGCCAGCAGCGAACAGGGGAGCTATGGCTACACCTTC | CASSEQGSYGYTF | TRBJ1-2 | TRBD1 | few | TRBV6-1
TGCAGTGCTAGAGATCCCGGCCAGGGCTACACCTTC | CSARDPGQGYTF | TRBJ1-2 | NA | NA | TRBV20-1
TGTGCTAGTGGTTTGGGGGGACTAGCTCAAGAGACCCAGTACTTC | CASGLGGLAQETQYF | TRBJ2-5 | TRBD2 | few | TRBV12-5
TGCAGTGCCCTACCGGGACAGGCCTACGAGCAGTACTTC | CSALPGQAYEQYF | TRBJ2-7 | TRBD1 | NA | TRBV20-1
TGCAGTGCTAGAGCCACTAGCGGGGTGGCAGATACGCAGTATTTT | CSARATSGVADTQYF | TRBJ2-3 | TRBD2 | NA | TRBV20-1
TGCGCCAGCAGCTTTGACTTGACTAGCGATTCGAATGAGCAGTTCTTC | CASSFDLTSDSNEQFF | TRBJ2-1 | TRBD2 | NA | TRBV5-1
TGTGCCAGCAGTTTTTTGGTAGCGGGGGGCCAAGAGACCCAGTACTTC | CASSFLVAGGQETQYF | TRBJ2-5 | TRBD2 | NA | TRBV12-3/TRBV12-4
TGCGCCAGCAGCAAGGCCACAGGGAAGGTCCAAGAGACCCAGTACTTC | CASSKATGKVQETQYF | TRBJ2-5 | NA | once | TRBV5-1
TGCAGTGCTAGAGATGGGGCAGGCGGTCACTACGAGCAGTACTTC | CSARDGAGGHYEQYF | TRBJ2-7 | NA | few | TRBV20-1